This is a list of T cell receptor beta chains from one sample in a study of blood T cell repertoires in COVID-19. Generated by immunoSEQ multiplex PCR, the TCRdb table keeps only in-frame clones and is missing some. This table holds 200,000 to 300,000 clones, around 84% found once. Material: peripheral blood. Every receptor here comes from a woman aged 60-70 years with COVID-19, enrolled during active disease. Both conserved end residues are part of each CDR3. The D gene is left open where the match is weak. Some rows have no size entry. The others give once, few or many, or a class for an expanded clone.

D,V,size,J,DNA,CDR3
NA,TRBV5-4,NA,TRBJ2-7,TGTGCCAGCAGCTTGGACTCACTCAGTACTTCAGGCCTCTTC,CASSLDSLSTSGLF
TRBD2,TRBV28,NA,TRBJ2-4,TGTGCCAGCAGTTTGGGCCGGGGGGGGATGGCCAAAAACATTCAGTACTTC,CASSLGRGGMAKNIQYF
NA,TRBV28,NA,TRBJ1-5,TGTGCCAGCAGTGACAGGTATCAGCCCCAGCATTTT,CASSDRYQPQHF
TRBD1,TRBV19,NA,TRBJ1-2,TGTGCCAGTATTCCTCAGGGGGCCTATGGCTACACCTTC,CASIPQGAYGYTF
NA,TRBV5-1,few,TRBJ2-5,TGCGCCAGCAGCTTGGTACATTCAGAGACCCAGTACTTC,CASSLVHSETQYF
NA,TRBV28,NA,TRBJ2-3,TGTGCCAGCTGTTTTCGCACATACCGGAGGGATACGCAGTATTTT,CASCFRTYRRDTQYF
NA,TRBV28,NA,TRBJ2-7,TGTGCCAGCAGTTTATTATCAGGACTGAACTACGAGCAGTACTTC,CASSLLSGLNYEQYF
NA,TRBV28,NA,TRBJ2-7,TGTGCCAGCGGCCAGACAGGAGTGAGGGACGAGCAGTACTTC,CASGQTGVRDEQYF
TRBD2,TRBV24-1,NA,TRBJ2-1,TGTGCCACCAGTGATTACCGGGGGGGGCACAATGAGCAGTTCTTC,CATSDYRGGHNEQFF
TRBD2,TRBV7-9,NA,TRBJ2-5,TGTGCCAGCAGCTTAGAGAGGGGATTAGCGGGCCTCCAAGAGACCCAGTACTTC,CASSLERGLAGLQETQYF
TRBD2,TRBV18,few,TRBJ2-1,TGTGCCAGCTCAATTGCGGGGGTTACCTACAATGAGCAGTTCTTC,CASSIAGVTYNEQFF
TRBD1,TRBV6-5,NA,TRBJ2-7,TGTGCCAGCCAGACAGGGGCCTACGAGCAGTACTTC,CASQTGAYEQYF
TRBD1,TRBV4-3,NA,TRBJ2-2,TGCGCCAGCAGCCAAGTGGCGGGACAGGGACCCGGGGAGCTGTTTTTT,CASSQVAGQGPGELFF
NA,TRBV6-5,NA,TRBJ1-6,TGTGCCAGCAGCCCAGGGGTGGCGAATTCACCCCTCCACTTT,CASSPGVANSPLHF
NA,TRBV6-4,NA,TRBJ2-1,TGTGCCAGCAGTGAAGGTACCCGAGGCGGGGCCTACAATGAGCAGTTCTTC,CASSEGTRGGAYNEQFF
TRBD2,TRBV4-3,NA,TRBJ2-1,TGCGCCAGCAGCCAAGCCCCGGGACTAGCGAACTACCCCTACAATGAGCAGTTCTTC,CASSQAPGLANYPYNEQFF
TRBD1,TRBV29-1,once,TRBJ2-1,TGCAGCGGATACAGGGGCAATTACAATGAGCAGTTCTTC,CSGYRGNYNEQFF
TRBD2,TRBV4-2,NA,TRBJ2-5,TGTGCCAGCAGCCAAGATGGGCTAGCGGGGAGGGGGGAGACCCAGTACTTC,CASSQDGLAGRGETQYF
NA,TRBV15,few,TRBJ1-2,TGTGCCACCAGCAGAGATCAGCGGACAGCTTATGGCTACACCTTC,CATSRDQRTAYGYTF
NA,TRBV3-1/TRBV3-2,NA,TRBJ2-7,TGTGCCAGCAGCCATGTCCCCCGCGAGCAGTACTTC,CASSHVPREQYF
TRBD2,TRBV5-3,NA,TRBJ2-5,TGTGCCAGAAGCCCGACTAGCGGGAGGGCCCAGGAGACCCAGTACTTC,CARSPTSGRAQETQYF
TRBD1,TRBV9,NA,TRBJ2-3,TGTGCCAGCGGGGGGACAGGAGCTGGTACAGATACGCAGTATTTT,CASGGTGAGTDTQYF
TRBD1,TRBV5-4,many,TRBJ1-1,TGTGCCAGCAGCTGGAGGACAGGGCCCTTGAACACTGAAGCTTTCTTT,CASSWRTGPLNTEAFF
NA,TRBV14,NA,TRBJ1-3,TGTGCCAGCAGCCAGTCCAGAGGACTCTCTGGAAACACCATATATTTT,CASSQSRGLSGNTIYF
TRBD2,TRBV19,NA,TRBJ2-1,TGTGCCAGTAGTTCCACCGGGGGGAATGAGCAGTTCTTC,CASSSTGGNEQFF
NA,TRBV7-2,NA,TRBJ2-5,TGTGCCAGCAGCCCGCAGGAGGGGCCGACGGAGACCCAGTACTTC,CASSPQEGPTETQYF
NA,TRBV13,few,TRBJ2-7,TGTGCCAGCAGGCCTAATGGGCCTTTCCACGAGCAGTACTTC,CASRPNGPFHEQYF
NA,TRBV28,few,TRBJ1-4,TGTGCCAGCAGTTTACCGGAGAGCGAAAAACTGTTTTTT,CASSLPESEKLFF
NA,TRBV6-6,few,TRBJ2-7,TGTGCCAGCAGTCACAATCCCTACGAGCAGTACTTC,CASSHNPYEQYF
NA,TRBV2,NA,TRBJ2-7,TGTGCCAGCACCCGGGACACCGGATTCCTTTACGAGCAGTACTTC,CASTRDTGFLYEQYF
TRBD2,TRBV6-5,NA,TRBJ2-7,TGTGCCAGCAGTTACTCGCTAGCGGGAGGGGGCGAGCAGTACTTC,CASSYSLAGGGEQYF
TRBD2,TRBV28,NA,TRBJ2-7,TGTGCCAGCAGGCGGGAGGGTACGTTGCGCTACGAGCAGTACTTC,CASRREGTLRYEQYF
NA,TRBV4-2,NA,TRBJ1-4,TGTGCCAGCAGCGGACGCGCAGGGGTTGAAAAACTGTTTTTT,CASSGRAGVEKLFF
NA,TRBV3-1/TRBV3-2,once,TRBJ1-1,TGTGCCAGCAGCCGTGGACAGATGAACACTGAAGCTTTCTTT,CASSRGQMNTEAFF
NA,TRBV2,NA,TRBJ2-1,TGTGCCAGCAGTCGCGGACTTACCTCCTACAATGAGCAGTTCTTC,CASSRGLTSYNEQFF
NA,TRBV15,NA,TRBJ2-1,TGTGCCACCAGCCGGGAGATGGTAGGGGACAATGAGCAGTTCTTC,CATSREMVGDNEQFF
NA,TRBV11-2,NA,TRBJ1-2,TGTGCCAGCAGCTTAGCGGGCAGGGGCCGGGGGGACTATGGCTACACCTTC,CASSLAGRGRGDYGYTF
TRBD2,TRBV24-1,NA,TRBJ2-2,TGTGCCACCAGTGATTCCCTAGCGGGGGACACCGGGGAGCTGTTTTTT,CATSDSLAGDTGELFF
TRBD1,TRBV24-1,once,TRBJ2-7,TGTGCCACCAGTGACTTTAGAGACAGGGCGGGCTACGAGCAGTACTTC,CATSDFRDRAGYEQYF
NA,TRBV5-8,NA,TRBJ1-5,TGTGCCAGCAGCTTGCCTGGAGGGGAGCCCCAGCATTTT,CASSLPGGEPQHF
TRBD2,TRBV10-3,NA,TRBJ2-7,TGTGCCATCAGTATGACTAGCGGGAGGAGGGGGGATGAGCAGTACTTC,CAISMTSGRRGDEQYF
TRBD1,TRBV7-9,NA,TRBJ1-1,TGTGCCAGCAGCCCGCAGGGACAGGGTGATACTGAAGCTTTCTTT,CASSPQGQGDTEAFF
NA,TRBV3-1/TRBV3-2,NA,TRBJ1-6,TGTGCCAGCAGCCCTCTCCACAGGGATTCACCCCTCCACTTT,CASSPLHRDSPLHF
NA,TRBV4-3,NA,TRBJ2-7,TGCGCCAGCAGCCAAGTACGGGAGCAGTACTTC,CASSQVREQYF
TRBD1,TRBV5-1,once,TRBJ2-3,TGCGCCAGCAGCCCGGGACAGATACTCACAGATACGCAGTATTTT,CASSPGQILTDTQYF
TRBD2,TRBV3-1/TRBV3-2,NA,TRBJ2-3,TGTGCCAGCAGCGAGACTAGCGGGAGGGCCGGGGCAGATACGCAGTATTTT,CASSETSGRAGADTQYF
NA,TRBV7-9,NA,TRBJ1-4,TGTGCCAGCAGCGAGGGGGAATTTGCAACTAATGAAAAACTGTTTTTT,CASSEGEFATNEKLFF
TRBD2,TRBV9,NA,TRBJ2-1,TGTGCCAGCAGCGTAGATCCAGCGGGGAGCTACAATGAGCAGTTCTTC,CASSVDPAGSYNEQFF
TRBD1,TRBV19,NA,TRBJ1-1,TGTGCCAGTAGTATGATCAGGGGGTGGACTGAAGCTTTCTTT,CASSMIRGWTEAFF
NA,TRBV20-1,NA,TRBJ2-1,TGCGGGACCCAGCGGGCGGAGGAGCAGTTCTTC,CGTQRAEEQFF
TRBD2,TRBV4-1,many,TRBJ2-7,TGCGCCAGCAGCCAAGGCCGACTAGCGGGAGCTCACGAGCAGTACTTC,CASSQGRLAGAHEQYF
TRBD1,TRBV5-4,NA,TRBJ2-6,TGTGCCAGCAGCCCACGGACAGGGGAAGGGGCCAACGTCCTGACTTTC,CASSPRTGEGANVLTF
NA,TRBV2,NA,TRBJ2-1,TGTGCCAGCAGTGTTGTGTCTAGTAAGCTCGGTGAGCAGTTCTTC,CASSVVSSKLGEQFF
TRBD2,TRBV2,NA,TRBJ2-2,TGTGCCAGCAGTAAGCTAGCGGGAGTTCTTACCGGGGAGCTGTTTTTT,CASSKLAGVLTGELFF